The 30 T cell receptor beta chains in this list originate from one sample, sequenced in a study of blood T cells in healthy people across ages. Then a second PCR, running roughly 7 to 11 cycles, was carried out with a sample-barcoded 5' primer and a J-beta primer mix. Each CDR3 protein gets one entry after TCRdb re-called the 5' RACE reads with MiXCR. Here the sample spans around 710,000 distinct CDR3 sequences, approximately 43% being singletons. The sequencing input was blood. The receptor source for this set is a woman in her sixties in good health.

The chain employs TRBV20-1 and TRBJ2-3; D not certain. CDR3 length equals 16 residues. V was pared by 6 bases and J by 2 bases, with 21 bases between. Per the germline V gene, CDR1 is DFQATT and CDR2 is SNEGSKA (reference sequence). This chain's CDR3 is CSARSDQITYTDTQYF. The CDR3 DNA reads TGCAGTGCCCGCTCAGACCAAATCACGTACACAGATACGCAGTATTTT.

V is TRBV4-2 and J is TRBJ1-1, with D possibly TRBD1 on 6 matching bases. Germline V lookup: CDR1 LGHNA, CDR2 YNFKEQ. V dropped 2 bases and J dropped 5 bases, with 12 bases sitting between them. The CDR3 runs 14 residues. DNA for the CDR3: TGTGCCAGCAGCCAATTTCCAGGGGTGACTGAAGCTTTCTTT. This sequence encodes CASSQFPGVTEAFF.

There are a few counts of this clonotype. This chain's CDR3 is CASSPGRAVTEAFF. CDR3 DNA: TGTGCCAGCTCACCGGGCAGGGCGGTCACTGAAGCTTTCTTT. The rearrangement joins TRBV18 to TRBJ1-1, with a tentative D call TRBD1 (5 bases). CDR3 length equals 14 residues. The germline CDR1 and CDR2 sequences are KGHSH and LQKENI. Trimming shortened V by 3 bases and J by 4 bases, and 12 bases separated the two germline ends.

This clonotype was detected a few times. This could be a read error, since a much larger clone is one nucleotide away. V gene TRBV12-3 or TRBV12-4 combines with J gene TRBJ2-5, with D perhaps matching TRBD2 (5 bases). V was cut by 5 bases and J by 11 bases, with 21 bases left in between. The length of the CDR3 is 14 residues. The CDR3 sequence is CASSLRMSRDEQYF. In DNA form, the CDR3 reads TGTGCCAGCAGTCTCCGCATGTCGAGGGATGAGCAGTACTTC.

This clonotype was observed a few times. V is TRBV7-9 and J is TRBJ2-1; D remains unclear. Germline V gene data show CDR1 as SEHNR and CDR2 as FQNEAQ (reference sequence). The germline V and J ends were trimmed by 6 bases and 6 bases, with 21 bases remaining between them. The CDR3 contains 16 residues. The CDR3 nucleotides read TGTGCCAGCAGTTTAAGGCGGCTTCAAACGACCAATGAGCAGTTCTTC. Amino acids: CASSLRRLQTTNEQFF.

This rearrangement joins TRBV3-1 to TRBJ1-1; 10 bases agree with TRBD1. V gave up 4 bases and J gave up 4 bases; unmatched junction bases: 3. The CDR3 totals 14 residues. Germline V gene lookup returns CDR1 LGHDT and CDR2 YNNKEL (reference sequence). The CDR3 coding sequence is TGTGCCAGCAGCCCTCGGACAGGGGGCACTGAAGCTTTCTTT. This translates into CASSPRTGGTEAFF.

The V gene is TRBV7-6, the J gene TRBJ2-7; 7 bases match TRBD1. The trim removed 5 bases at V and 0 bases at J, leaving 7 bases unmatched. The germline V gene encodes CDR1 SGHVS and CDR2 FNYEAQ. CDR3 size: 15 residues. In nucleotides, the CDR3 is TGTGCCAGCAGCCCCTCTCAGGGGGACTCCTACGAGCAGTACTTC. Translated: CASSPSQGDSYEQYF.

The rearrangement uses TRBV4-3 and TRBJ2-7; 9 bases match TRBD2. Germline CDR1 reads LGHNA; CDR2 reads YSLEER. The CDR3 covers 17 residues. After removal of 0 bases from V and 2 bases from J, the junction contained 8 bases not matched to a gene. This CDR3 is CASSQEISGSRPYEQYF. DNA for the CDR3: TGCGCCAGCAGCCAAGAAATTAGCGGGAGCAGGCCCTACGAGCAGTACTTC.

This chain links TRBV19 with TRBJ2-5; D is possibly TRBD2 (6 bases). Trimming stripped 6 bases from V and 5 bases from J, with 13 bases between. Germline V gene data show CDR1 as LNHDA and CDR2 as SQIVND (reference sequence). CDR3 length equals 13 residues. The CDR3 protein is CASRGRGGETQYF. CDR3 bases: TGTGCCAGTAGAGGGCGGGGCGGGGAGACCCAGTACTTC.

CDR3 sequence reads: CASSQDVPSQGVPSNTGELFF. CDR3 in DNA: TGCGCCAGCAGCCAAGATGTTCCGTCACAGGGGGTTCCTTCGAACACCGGGGAGCTGTTTTTT. The chain uses TRBV4-3 and TRBJ2-2; 8 nucleotides line up with TRBD1. The germline CDR1 and CDR2 sequences are LGHNA and YSLEER. The CDR3 totals 21 residues. Trimming cost V 0 bases and J 0 bases; bases outside gene matches: 15.

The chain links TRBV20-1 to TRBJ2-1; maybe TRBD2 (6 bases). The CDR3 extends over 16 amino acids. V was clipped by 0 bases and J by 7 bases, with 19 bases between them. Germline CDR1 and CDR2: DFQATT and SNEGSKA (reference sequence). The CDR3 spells CSARDHSGVGGNEQFF. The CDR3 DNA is TGCAGTGCTAGAGATCACTCGGGAGTCGGGGGAAATGAGCAGTTCTTC.

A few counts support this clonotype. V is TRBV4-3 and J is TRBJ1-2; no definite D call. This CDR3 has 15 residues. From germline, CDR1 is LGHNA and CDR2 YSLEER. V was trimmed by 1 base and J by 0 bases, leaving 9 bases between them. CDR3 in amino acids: CASSQVRQANYGYTF. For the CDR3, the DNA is TGCGCCAGCAGCCAAGTACGGCAGGCTAACTATGGCTACACCTTC.

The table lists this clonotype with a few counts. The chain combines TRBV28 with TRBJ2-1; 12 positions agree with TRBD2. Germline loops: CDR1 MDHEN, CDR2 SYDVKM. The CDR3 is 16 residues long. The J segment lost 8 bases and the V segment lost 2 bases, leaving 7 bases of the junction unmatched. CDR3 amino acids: CASSLRRLAGVYEQFF. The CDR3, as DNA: TGTGCCAGCAGTTTACGGCGACTAGCGGGAGTCTATGAGCAGTTCTTC.

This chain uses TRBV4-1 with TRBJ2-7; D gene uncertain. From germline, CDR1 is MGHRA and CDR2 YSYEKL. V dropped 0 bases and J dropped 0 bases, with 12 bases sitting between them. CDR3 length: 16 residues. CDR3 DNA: TGCGCCAGCAGCCAAGAAGGGCAGGTAAACTCCTACGAGCAGTACTTC. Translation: CASSQEGQVNSYEQYF.

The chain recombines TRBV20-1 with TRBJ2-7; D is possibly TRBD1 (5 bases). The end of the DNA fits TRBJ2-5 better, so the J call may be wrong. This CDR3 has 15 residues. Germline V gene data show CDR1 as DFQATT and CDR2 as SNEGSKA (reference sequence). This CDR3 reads CSARDLQGRAETQYF. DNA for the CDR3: TGCAGTGCTAGAGATCTCCAGGGTAGGGCAGAGACCCAGTACTTC.

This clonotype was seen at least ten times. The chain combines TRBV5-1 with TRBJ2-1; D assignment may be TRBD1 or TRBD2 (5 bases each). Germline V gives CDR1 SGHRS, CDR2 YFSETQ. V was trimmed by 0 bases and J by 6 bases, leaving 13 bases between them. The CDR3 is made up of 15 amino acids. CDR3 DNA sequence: TGCGCCAGCAGCTTGGGGGAGTGGGGCACCAATGAGCAGTTCTTC. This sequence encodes CASSLGEWGTNEQFF.

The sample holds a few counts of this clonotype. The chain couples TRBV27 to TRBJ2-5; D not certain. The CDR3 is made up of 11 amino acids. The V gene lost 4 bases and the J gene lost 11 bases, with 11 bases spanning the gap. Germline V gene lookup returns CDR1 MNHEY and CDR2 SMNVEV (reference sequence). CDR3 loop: CASSSLKEQYF. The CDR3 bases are TGTGCCAGCAGTTCCCTCAAGGAGCAGTACTTC.

DNA of the CDR3: TGTGCCTGGAGTGTGAGTAGGGGGCGATACGAGCAGTACTTC. Its translation: CAWSVSRGRYEQYF. The rearrangement joins TRBV30 to TRBJ2-7; 7 nucleotides agree with TRBD1. V dropped 0 bases and J dropped 4; count of bases not matched to a gene: 6. This CDR3 has 14 residues. The germline V gene has CDR1 GTSNPN and CDR2 SVGIG (reference sequence). Full variable domain (missing parts from reference TRBV30 and TRBJ2-7): SQTIHQWPATLVQPVGSPLSLECTVEGTSNPNLYWYRQAAGRGLQLLFYSVGIGQISSEVPQNLSASRPQDRQFILSSKKLLLSDSGFYLCAWSVSRGRYEQYFGPGTRLTVT.

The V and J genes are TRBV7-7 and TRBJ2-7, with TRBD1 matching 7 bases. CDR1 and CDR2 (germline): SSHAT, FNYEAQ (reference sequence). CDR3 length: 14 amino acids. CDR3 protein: CSSSLHTGAYEQYF. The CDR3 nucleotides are TGTTCTAGCAGCTTACATACAGGGGCCTACGAGCAGTACTTC.

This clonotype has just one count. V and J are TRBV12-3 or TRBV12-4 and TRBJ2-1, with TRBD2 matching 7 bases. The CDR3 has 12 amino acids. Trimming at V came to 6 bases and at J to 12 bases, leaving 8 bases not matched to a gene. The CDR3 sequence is CASRRLADAQFF. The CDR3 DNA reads TGTGCCAGCAGACGACTAGCAGATGCGCAGTTCTTC.

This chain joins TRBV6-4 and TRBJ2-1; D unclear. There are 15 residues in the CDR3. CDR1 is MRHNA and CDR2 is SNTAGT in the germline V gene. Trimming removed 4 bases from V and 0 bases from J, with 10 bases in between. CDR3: CASSVSKSSYNEQFF. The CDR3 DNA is TGTGCCAGCAGTGTATCCAAGAGCTCCTACAATGAGCAGTTCTTC.

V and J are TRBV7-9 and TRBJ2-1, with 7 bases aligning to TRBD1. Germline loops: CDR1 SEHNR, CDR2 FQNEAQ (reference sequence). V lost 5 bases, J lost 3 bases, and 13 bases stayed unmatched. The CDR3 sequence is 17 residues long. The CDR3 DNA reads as TGTGCCAGCAGCACCGGAAGGACAGGCCCGAACTACAATGAGCAGTTCTTC. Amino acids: CASSTGRTGPNYNEQFF.

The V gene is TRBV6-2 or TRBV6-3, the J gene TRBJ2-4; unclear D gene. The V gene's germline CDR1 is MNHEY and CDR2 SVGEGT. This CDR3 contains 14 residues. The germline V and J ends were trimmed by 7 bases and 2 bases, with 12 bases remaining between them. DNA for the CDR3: TGTGCCAGCATCGCCGACGTAACCAAAAACATTCAGTACTTC. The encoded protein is CASIADVTKNIQYF.

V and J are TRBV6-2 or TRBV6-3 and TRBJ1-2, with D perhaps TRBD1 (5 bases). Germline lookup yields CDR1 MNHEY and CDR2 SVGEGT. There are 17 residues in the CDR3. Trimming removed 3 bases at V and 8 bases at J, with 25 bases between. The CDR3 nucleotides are TGTGCCAGCAGTTATGACACGGCCCGCAGGGACCCCAAGGGCTACACCTTC. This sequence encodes CASSYDTARRDPKGYTF.

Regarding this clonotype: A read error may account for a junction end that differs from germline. This CDR3 reads CANRPDGTDTRYF. In nucleotides, the CDR3 is TGTGCCAACAGACCGGACGGCACAGATACGCGGTATTTT. The chain employs TRBV7-2 and TRBJ2-3; D not resolved. This CDR3 is built from 13 residues. Germline V lookup: CDR1 SGHTA, CDR2 FQGNSA.

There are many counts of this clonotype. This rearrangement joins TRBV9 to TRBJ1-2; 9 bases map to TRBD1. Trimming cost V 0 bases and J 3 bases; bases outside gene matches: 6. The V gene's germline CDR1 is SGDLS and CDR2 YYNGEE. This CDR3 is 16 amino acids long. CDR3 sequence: CASSVGDRASDYGYTF. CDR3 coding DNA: TGTGCCAGCAGCGTAGGGGACAGGGCGTCCGACTATGGCTACACCTTC.

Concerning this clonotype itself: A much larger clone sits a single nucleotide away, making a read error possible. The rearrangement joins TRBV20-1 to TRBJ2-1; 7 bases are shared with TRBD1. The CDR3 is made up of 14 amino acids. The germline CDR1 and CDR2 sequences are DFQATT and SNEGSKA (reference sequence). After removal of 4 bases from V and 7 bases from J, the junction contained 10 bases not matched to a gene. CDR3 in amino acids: CSATAGTAWNEQFF. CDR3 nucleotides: TGCAGTGCTACGGCCGGGACAGCTTGGAATGAGCAGTTCTTC.

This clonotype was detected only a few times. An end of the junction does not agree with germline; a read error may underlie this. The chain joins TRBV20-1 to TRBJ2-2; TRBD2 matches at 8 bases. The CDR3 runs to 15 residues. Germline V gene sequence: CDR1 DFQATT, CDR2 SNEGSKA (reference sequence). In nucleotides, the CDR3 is TGCAGTGCTAGGAGGTGGCGGGGGGACTCCTACGAGCAGTTTTTT. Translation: CSARRWRGDSYEQFF.

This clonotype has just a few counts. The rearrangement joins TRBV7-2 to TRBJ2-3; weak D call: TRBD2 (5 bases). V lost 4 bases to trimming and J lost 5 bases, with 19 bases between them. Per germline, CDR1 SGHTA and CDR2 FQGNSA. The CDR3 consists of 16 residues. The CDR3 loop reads CASSSRTGIGRDTQYF. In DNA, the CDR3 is TGTGCCAGCAGCTCCAGAACGGGGATCGGAAGAGATACGCAGTATTTT.

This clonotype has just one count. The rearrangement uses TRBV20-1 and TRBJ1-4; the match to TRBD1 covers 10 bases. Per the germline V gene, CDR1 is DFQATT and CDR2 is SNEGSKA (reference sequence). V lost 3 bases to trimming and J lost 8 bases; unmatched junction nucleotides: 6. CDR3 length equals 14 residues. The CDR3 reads CSARPGTGEEKLFF. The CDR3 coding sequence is TGCAGTGCTAGGCCCGGGACAGGGGAAGAAAAACTGTTTTTT.